This is a list of T cell receptor beta chains from one sample in a study of blood T cell repertoires in COVID-19. Assay: immunoSEQ multiplex PCR; the TCRdb copy retains only in-frame clones and omits some. Of about 220,000 clones in the sample, 82% were seen once. Material: PBMCs or T cells enriched from blood (not recorded which). The receptors stem from a woman aged 60 to 75 who had recovered from COVID-19. Both conserved end residues are part of each CDR3. D genes are given only for firm matches. Clone size is stated in some rows and not others, as once, few, many or a class when expanded.

J gene: TRBJ1-5; V gene: TRBV19; D gene: TRBD1; clone size: -; CDR3 length: 12; CDR3 DNA: TGTGCCAGTCGGGACAGAGATCAGCCCCAGCATTTT; CDR3 protein: CASRDRDQPQHF
J gene: TRBJ2-1; V gene: TRBV3-1/TRBV3-2; D gene: TRBD2; clone size: -; CDR3 length: 16; CDR3 DNA: TGTGCCAGCAGCCCTAGCGGGACCCGCTCCTACAATGAGCAGTTCTTC; CDR3 protein: CASSPSGTRSYNEQFF
J gene: TRBJ1-1; V gene: TRBV9; D gene: -; clone size: -; CDR3 length: 15; CDR3 DNA: TGTGCCAGCAGCGTAGCTACAGGGCCGTCTGCCGAAGCTTTCTTT; CDR3 protein: CASSVATGPSAEAFF
J gene: TRBJ1-3; V gene: TRBV4-3; D gene: -; clone size: -; CDR3 length: 15; CDR3 DNA: TGCGCCAGCAGCCAGAACCGACAGTTCGGAAACACCATATATTTT; CDR3 protein: CASSQNRQFGNTIYF
J gene: TRBJ1-3; V gene: TRBV19; D gene: TRBD1; clone size: -; CDR3 length: 15; CDR3 DNA: TGTGCCAGTAGTCCGACAGGGGGAACTGGAAACACCATATATTTT; CDR3 protein: CASSPTGGTGNTIYF
J gene: TRBJ2-5; V gene: TRBV5-1; D gene: TRBD1; clone size: -; CDR3 length: 16; CDR3 DNA: TGCGCCAGCAGCTTGGATATGACAGGGGCTCAAGAGACCCAGTACTTC; CDR3 protein: CASSLDMTGAQETQYF
J gene: TRBJ2-5; V gene: TRBV7-6; D gene: -; clone size: few; CDR3 length: 15; CDR3 DNA: TGTGCCAGCAGCTCTCTACAGGGAAGGGGAGAGACCCAGTACTTC; CDR3 protein: CASSSLQGRGETQYF
J gene: TRBJ2-1; V gene: TRBV3-1/TRBV3-2; D gene: TRBD1; clone size: -; CDR3 length: 20; CDR3 DNA: TGTGCCAGCAGTACAACAGGGGGATCCCAGCAGCACCCCCCAGGGCTCGAGCAGTTCTTC; CDR3 protein: CASSTTGGSQQHPPGLEQFF
J gene: TRBJ1-2; V gene: TRBV7-9; D gene: TRBD1; clone size: -; CDR3 length: 16; CDR3 DNA: TGTGCCAGCAGCTTATCTGGACAGGCGAGAAGCTATGGCTACACCTTC; CDR3 protein: CASSLSGQARSYGYTF
J gene: TRBJ2-1; V gene: TRBV7-2; D gene: TRBD2; clone size: -; CDR3 length: 17; CDR3 DNA: TGTGCCAGCAGGCCTGGACGGACTAGCGGGAGAGACAATGAGCAGTTCTTC; CDR3 protein: CASRPGRTSGRDNEQFF
J gene: TRBJ2-6; V gene: TRBV5-6; D gene: -; clone size: many; CDR3 length: 16; CDR3 DNA: TGTGCCAGCAGCTTGGGACTGTCCTCTGGGGCCAACGTCCTGACTTTC; CDR3 protein: CASSLGLSSGANVLTF
J gene: TRBJ2-3; V gene: TRBV7-2; D gene: TRBD2; clone size: -; CDR3 length: 15; CDR3 DNA: TGTGCCAGCAGCTATGGTGGACTAGCGCTAGATACGCAGTATTTT; CDR3 protein: CASSYGGLALDTQYF
J gene: TRBJ2-2; V gene: TRBV5-8; D gene: -; clone size: -; CDR3 length: 15; CDR3 DNA: TGTGCCAGCAGCTTGGTTGGAGGCAGCGGCGGGGAGCTGTTTTTT; CDR3 protein: CASSLVGGSGGELFF
J gene: TRBJ2-1; V gene: TRBV6-4; D gene: -; clone size: -; CDR3 length: 15; CDR3 DNA: TGTGCCAGCAGTGGAGGGGACTTATTCAACAATGAGCAGTTCTTC; CDR3 protein: CASSGGDLFNNEQFF
J gene: TRBJ2-3; V gene: TRBV18; D gene: -; clone size: -; CDR3 length: 15; CDR3 DNA: TGTGCCAGCTCACGCTCACCTAGGGGCCCGGATACGCAGTATTTT; CDR3 protein: CASSRSPRGPDTQYF
J gene: TRBJ1-3; V gene: TRBV7-9; D gene: TRBD1; clone size: -; CDR3 length: 15; CDR3 DNA: TGTGCCAGCAGCCAGGGGACAGGGTCTCGAAACACCATATATTTT; CDR3 protein: CASSQGTGSRNTIYF
J gene: TRBJ2-2; V gene: TRBV5-1; D gene: TRBD2; clone size: -; CDR3 length: 17; CDR3 DNA: TGCGCCAGCAGCTTCCCTAGCGGGGGGGCGAACACCGGGGAGCTGTTTTTT; CDR3 protein: CASSFPSGGANTGELFF
J gene: TRBJ2-5; V gene: TRBV18; D gene: -; clone size: -; CDR3 length: 14; CDR3 DNA: TGTGCCAGCTCACCACCGAAACTAGGGCTCACCCAGTACTTC; CDR3 protein: CASSPPKLGLTQYF
J gene: TRBJ2-5; V gene: TRBV15; D gene: TRBD2; clone size: -; CDR3 length: 17; CDR3 DNA: TGTGCCACCAGCAGAGTTGTTGAGCGGGGCCATCAAGAGACCCAGTACTTC; CDR3 protein: CATSRVVERGHQETQYF
J gene: TRBJ1-1; V gene: TRBV5-1; D gene: TRBD1; clone size: -; CDR3 length: 17; CDR3 DNA: TGCGCCAGCAGCTTGGAGGGACAGGGGGCCCTAAACACTGAAGCTTTCTTT; CDR3 protein: CASSLEGQGALNTEAFF
J gene: TRBJ2-3; V gene: TRBV25-1; D gene: TRBD1; clone size: few; CDR3 length: 16; CDR3 DNA: TGTGCCAGCAGTGGGGCCGGGACAGGGTTTGCAGATACGCAGTATTTT; CDR3 protein: CASSGAGTGFADTQYF
J gene: TRBJ2-3; V gene: TRBV27; D gene: TRBD2; clone size: few; CDR3 length: 17; CDR3 DNA: TGTGCCAGCAGTTTTACCCTAGCGGGGGGTTTTACAGATACGCAGTATTTT; CDR3 protein: CASSFTLAGGFTDTQYF
J gene: TRBJ2-2; V gene: TRBV6-2/TRBV6-3; D gene: TRBD2; clone size: -; CDR3 length: 18; CDR3 DNA: TGTGCCAGCAGTTACTCGAGTACCGGGACTAGCAGCACCGGGGAGCTGTTTTTT; CDR3 protein: CASSYSSTGTSSTGELFF
J gene: TRBJ2-1; V gene: TRBV7-9; D gene: -; clone size: -; CDR3 length: 14; CDR3 DNA: TGTGCCAGCAGCTTAATAGGGACAAACAATGAGCAGTTCTTC; CDR3 protein: CASSLIGTNNEQFF
J gene: TRBJ2-7; V gene: TRBV28; D gene: TRBD1; clone size: -; CDR3 length: 15; CDR3 DNA: TGTGCCAGCAGGGTAGGGGGACAGGGTGTCTACGAGCAGTACTTC; CDR3 protein: CASRVGGQGVYEQYF
J gene: TRBJ1-3; V gene: TRBV5-8; D gene: TRBD1; clone size: few; CDR3 length: 15; CDR3 DNA: TGTGCCAGCAGCCCGAGGACAGGGACGGGAAACACCATATATTTT; CDR3 protein: CASSPRTGTGNTIYF
J gene: TRBJ1-6; V gene: TRBV19; D gene: -; clone size: -; CDR3 length: 15; CDR3 DNA: TGTGCCAGTAGTATAGGGACAGAGGTTAATTCACCCCTCCACTTT; CDR3 protein: CASSIGTEVNSPLHF
J gene: TRBJ2-5; V gene: TRBV3-1/TRBV3-2; D gene: -; clone size: -; CDR3 length: 12; CDR3 DNA: TGTGCCAGCAGCCAAGTCTATGAGACCCAGTACTTC; CDR3 protein: CASSQVYETQYF